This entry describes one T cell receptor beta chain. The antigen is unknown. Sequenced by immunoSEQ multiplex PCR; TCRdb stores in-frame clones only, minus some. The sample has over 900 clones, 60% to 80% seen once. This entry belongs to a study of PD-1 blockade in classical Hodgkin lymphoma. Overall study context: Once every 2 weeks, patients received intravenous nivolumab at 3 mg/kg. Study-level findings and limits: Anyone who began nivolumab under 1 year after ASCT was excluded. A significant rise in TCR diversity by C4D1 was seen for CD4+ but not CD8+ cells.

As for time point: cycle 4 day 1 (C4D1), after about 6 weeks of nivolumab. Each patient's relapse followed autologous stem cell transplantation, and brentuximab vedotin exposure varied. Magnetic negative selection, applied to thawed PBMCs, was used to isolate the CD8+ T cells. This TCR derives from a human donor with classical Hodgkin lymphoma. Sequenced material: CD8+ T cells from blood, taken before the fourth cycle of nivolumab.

The CDR3 here is CASSEGTSGGASNEQFF. The CDR3, as DNA: TGTGCCAGCAGCGAGGGGACTAGCGGGGGGGCTAGCAATGAGCAGTTCTTC. The chain combines TRBV9 with TRBJ2-1; 16 bases match TRBD2. V lost 3 bases and J lost 6; bases outside the gene matches: 6. Germline assignment: CDR1 SGDLS and CDR2 YYNGEE. The CDR3 has 17 amino acids.